Presented here are 4 T cell receptor beta chains from one specimen sequenced in a study of early T cells in non-severe SARS-CoV-2 infection. In TCRdb, the 5' RACE reads were re-called with MiXCR into one record per CDR3 protein. There are 85,000 to 95,000 distinct CDR3 sequences in the sample; around a sixth occur only once, and around 5% lies in the top ten. Sequencing used whole blood, obtained at baseline. The receptors shown here come from an adult who was a healthcare worker with PCR-confirmed SARS-CoV-2 infection or an uninfected control (not recorded which).

The genes are TRBV20-1 and TRBJ2-1, with unresolved D. The CDR3 has 14 amino acids. The V and J ends lost 3 bases and 3 bases respectively, with 12 bases between them. Germline values: CDR1 DFQATT, CDR2 SNEGSKA (reference sequence). The CDR3 DNA reads as TGCAGTGCTAGCTTCCGGGCTAGCTACAATGAGCAGTTCTTC. It yields the protein CSASFRASYNEQFF.

The chain joins TRBV29-1 to TRBJ2-1; 10 bases are shared with TRBD2. The CDR3 is 16 residues long. Germline trimming cut 5 bases from V and 3 bases from J; bases unmatched to any gene: 10. The germline CDR1 and CDR2 sequences are SQVTM and ANQGSEA. This chain's CDR3 is CSVYIRTSGHYNEQFF. The CDR3 region has the DNA TGCAGCGTTTACATCCGGACTAGCGGTCACTACAATGAGCAGTTCTTC.

In this sample, this clonotype turned up a few times. This chain joins TRBV28 and TRBJ2-7, with 12 bases aligning to TRBD2. Trimming removed 6 bases from V and 4 bases from J; junction bases left unmatched: 4. Germline CDR1 and CDR2: MDHEN and SYDVKM. The length of the CDR3 is 14 residues. CDR3 DNA: TGTGCCAGCAGAGCACTAGCGGGAGGTTACGAGCAGTACTTC. It encodes CASRALAGGYEQYF. The complete variable domain, with remaining parts taken from reference TRBV28 and TRBJ2-7, reads DVKVTQSSRYLVKRTGEKVFLECVQDMDHENMFWYRQDPGLGLRLIYFSYDVKMKEKGDIPEGYSVSREKKERFSLILESASTNQTSMYLCASRALAGGYEQYFGPGTRLTVT.

V usage is TRBV3-1 and J usage is TRBJ2-1; D not resolved. Germline V gene sequence: CDR1 LGHDT, CDR2 YNNKEL (reference sequence). The CDR3 runs to 15 residues. Trimming stripped 0 bases from V and 2 bases from J, with 8 bases between. CDR3 bases: TGTGCCAGCAGCCAAGATAGTGGAGCCTACAATGAGCAGTTCTTC. Translation gives CASSQDSGAYNEQFF.